This T cell receptor (beta chain) was obtained from a study of OX40 agonist ivuxolimab in advanced cancers. On the study more broadly: Of mixed ages from about 20 to 90 and averaging about 56 years, the group was 65% to 85% male.

Germline CDR1 reads MNHNY; CDR2 reads SVGAGI (reference sequence). CDR3 length equals 15 residues. V was cut by 6 bases and J by 4 bases, with 15 bases left in between. Some clones are missing from TCRdb's copy, which holds only in-frame ones; the method was immunoSEQ multiplex PCR. The sample carries about 76,000 clones, roughly 87% recorded once. In regard to this clone: Antigen specificity is unknown.

Overall study findings and caveats: Clonal expansion by week 6 occurred in CD4+ and CD8+ blood T cells (at 0.1 to 3.0 mg/kg). Partial responders dosed at 0.1-3.0 mg/kg displayed clonal expansion ranking among the lowest.

This sample comprised CD4+ or CD8+ T cells sorted from blood, obtained in a trial of the OX40 agonist ivuxolimab. The chain links TRBV6-6 to TRBJ2-2, with D unclear. The receptor's source is an adult with an advanced solid tumor such as melanoma, head and neck, liver or kidney cancer. CDR3 loop: CASSPPLVGTGELFF. CDR3 DNA: TGTGCCAGCAGCCCGCCCCTGGTAGGCACCGGGGAGCTGTTTTTT.